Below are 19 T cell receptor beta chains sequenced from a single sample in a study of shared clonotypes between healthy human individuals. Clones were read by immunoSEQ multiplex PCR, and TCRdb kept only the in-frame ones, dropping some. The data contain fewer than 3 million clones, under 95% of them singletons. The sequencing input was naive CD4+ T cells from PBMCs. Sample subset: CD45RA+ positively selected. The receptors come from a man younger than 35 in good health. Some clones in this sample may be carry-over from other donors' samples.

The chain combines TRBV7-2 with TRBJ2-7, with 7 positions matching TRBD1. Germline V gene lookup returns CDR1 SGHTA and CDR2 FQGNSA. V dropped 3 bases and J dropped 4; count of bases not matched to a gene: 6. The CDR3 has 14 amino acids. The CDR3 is CASSFSQGVYEQYF. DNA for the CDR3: TGTGCCAGCAGCTTCAGCCAGGGGGTATACGAGCAGTACTTC.

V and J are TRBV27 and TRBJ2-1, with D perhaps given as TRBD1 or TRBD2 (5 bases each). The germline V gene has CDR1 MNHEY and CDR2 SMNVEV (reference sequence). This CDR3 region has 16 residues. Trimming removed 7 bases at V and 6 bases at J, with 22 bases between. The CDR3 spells CASTPGTPASRNEQFF. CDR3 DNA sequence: TGTGCCAGCACCCCCGGGACCCCCGCAAGTCGCAATGAGCAGTTCTTC.

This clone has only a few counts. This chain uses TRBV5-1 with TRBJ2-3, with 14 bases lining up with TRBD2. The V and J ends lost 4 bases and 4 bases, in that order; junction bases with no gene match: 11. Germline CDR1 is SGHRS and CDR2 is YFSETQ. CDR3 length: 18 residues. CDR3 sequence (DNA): TGCGCCAGCAGCGCGGACCTGGGACTAGCGGGAGTAGCAGATACGCAGTATTTT. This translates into CASSADLGLAGVADTQYF.

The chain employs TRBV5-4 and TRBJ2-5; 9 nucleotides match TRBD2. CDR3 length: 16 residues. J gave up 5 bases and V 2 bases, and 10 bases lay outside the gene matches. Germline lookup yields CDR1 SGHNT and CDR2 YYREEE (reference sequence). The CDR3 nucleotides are TGTGCCAGCAGCTTCGGCGGGAGGGGCCTCGGGGAGACCCAGTACTTC. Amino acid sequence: CASSFGGRGLGETQYF.

The CDR3 coding sequence is TGCGCCAGCAGCTCGGGACAGGGGGCGGATGAGCAGTTCTTC. Amino acid sequence: CASSSGQGADEQFF. The rearrangement uses TRBV5-1 and TRBJ2-1, with TRBD1 matching 12 bases. Germline lookup yields CDR1 SGHRS and CDR2 YFSETQ. CDR3 length: 14 residues. V was pared by 3 bases and J by 8 bases, with 3 bases of the junction left unmatched.

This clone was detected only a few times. The CDR3 region has the DNA TGTGCCAGCAGTGAAGTAGGGACAGTTAATGAAAAACTGTTTTTT. Protein product: CASSEVGTVNEKLFF. The rearrangement uses TRBV6-1 and TRBJ1-4, with 7 bases fitting TRBD1. Trimming at V came to 1 base and at J to 4 bases, leaving 3 bases not matched to a gene. The germline gives CDR1 MNHNS, CDR2 SASEGT. This CDR3 comprises 15 residues.

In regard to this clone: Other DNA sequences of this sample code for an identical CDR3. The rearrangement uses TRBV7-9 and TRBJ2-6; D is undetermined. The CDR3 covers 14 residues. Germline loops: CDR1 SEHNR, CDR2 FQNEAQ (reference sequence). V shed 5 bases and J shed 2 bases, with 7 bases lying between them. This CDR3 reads CASSPRAGANVLTF. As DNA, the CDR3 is TGTGCCAGCAGCCCTCGCGCTGGGGCCAACGTCCTGACTTTC.

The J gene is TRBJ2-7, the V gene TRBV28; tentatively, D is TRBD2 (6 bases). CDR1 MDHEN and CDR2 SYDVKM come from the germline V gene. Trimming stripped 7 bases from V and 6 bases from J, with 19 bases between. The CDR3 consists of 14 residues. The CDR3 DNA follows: TGTGCCAGCAACGAAGCGGGTGCCCTCCTCGAGCAGTACTTC. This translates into CASNEAGALLEQYF.

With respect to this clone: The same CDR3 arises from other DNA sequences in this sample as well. The CDR3 sequence is CASSLPRGGSNQPQHF. CDR3 DNA: TGTGCCAGCAGTTTACCCAGGGGCGGTAGCAATCAGCCCCAGCATTTT. The chain carries TRBV28 and TRBJ1-5; a possible D gene is TRBD1 (6 bases). The germline V gene has CDR1 MDHEN and CDR2 SYDVKM. The CDR3 consists of 16 residues. V lost 2 bases to trimming and J lost 0 bases, with 11 bases between them.

The CDR3 DNA reads as TGTGCCAGCAGTTCAGGACTAGCGGGCACCGGGGAGCTGTTTTTT. Encoded protein: CASSSGLAGTGELFF. The chain uses TRBV11-2 and TRBJ2-2, with 11 bases aligning to TRBD2. The J segment lost 4 bases and the V segment lost 6 bases, leaving 4 bases of the junction unmatched. The V gene's germline CDR1 is SGHAT and CDR2 FQNNGV. CDR3 size: 15 residues. Using reference TRBV11-2 and TRBJ2-2 for the parts outside the CDR3, the full variable domain is EAGVAQSPRYKIIEKRQSVAFWCNPISGHATLYWYQQILGQGPKLLIQFQNNGVVDDSQLPKDRFSAERLKGVDSTLKIQPAKLEDSAVYLCASSSGLAGTGELFFGEGSRLTVL.

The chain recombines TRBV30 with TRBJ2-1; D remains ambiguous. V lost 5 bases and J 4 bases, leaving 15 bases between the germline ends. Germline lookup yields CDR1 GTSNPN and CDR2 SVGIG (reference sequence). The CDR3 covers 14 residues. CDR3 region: CAWGRPGDYNEQFF. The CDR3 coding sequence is TGTGCCTGGGGCAGACCCGGAGATTACAATGAGCAGTTCTTC. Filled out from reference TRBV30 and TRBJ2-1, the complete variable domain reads SQTIHQWPATLVQPVGSPLSLECTVEGTSNPNLYWYRQAAGRGLQLLFYSVGIGQISSEVPQNLSASRPQDRQFILSSKKLLLSDSGFYLCAWGRPGDYNEQFFGPGTRLTVL.

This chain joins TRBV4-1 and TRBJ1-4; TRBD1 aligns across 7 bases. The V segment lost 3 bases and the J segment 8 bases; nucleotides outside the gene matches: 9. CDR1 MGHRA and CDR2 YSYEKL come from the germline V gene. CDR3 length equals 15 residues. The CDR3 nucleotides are TGCGCCAGCAGCCAGACAGGGTTGGTAAGAGAAAAACTGTTTTTT. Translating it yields CASSQTGLVREKLFF.

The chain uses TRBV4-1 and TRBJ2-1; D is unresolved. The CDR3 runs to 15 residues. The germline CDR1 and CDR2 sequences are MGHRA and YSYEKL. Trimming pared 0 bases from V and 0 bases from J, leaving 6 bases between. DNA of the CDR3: TGCGCCAGCAGCCAAGATTTGGTCTCCTACAATGAGCAGTTCTTC. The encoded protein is CASSQDLVSYNEQFF.

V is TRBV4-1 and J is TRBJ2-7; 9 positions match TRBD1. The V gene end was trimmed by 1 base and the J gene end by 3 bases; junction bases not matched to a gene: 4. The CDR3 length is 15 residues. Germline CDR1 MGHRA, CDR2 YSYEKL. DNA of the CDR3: TGCGCCAGCAGCCAAGTTGGACAGGGGATCTACGAGCAGTACTTC. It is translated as CASSQVGQGIYEQYF.

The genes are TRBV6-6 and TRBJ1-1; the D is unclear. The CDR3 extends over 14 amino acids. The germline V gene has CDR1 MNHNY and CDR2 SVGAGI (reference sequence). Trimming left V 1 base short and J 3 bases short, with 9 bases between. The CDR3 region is CASSYFGRDTEAFF. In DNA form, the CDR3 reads TGTGCCAGCAGTTACTTTGGGCGGGACACTGAAGCTTTCTTT.

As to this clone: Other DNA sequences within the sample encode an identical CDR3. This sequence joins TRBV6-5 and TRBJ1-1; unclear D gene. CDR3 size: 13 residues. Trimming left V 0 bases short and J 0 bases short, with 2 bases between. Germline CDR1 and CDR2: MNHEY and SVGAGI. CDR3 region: CASSYSVNTEAFF. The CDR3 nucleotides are TGTGCCAGCAGTTACTCTGTGAACACTGAAGCTTTCTTT.

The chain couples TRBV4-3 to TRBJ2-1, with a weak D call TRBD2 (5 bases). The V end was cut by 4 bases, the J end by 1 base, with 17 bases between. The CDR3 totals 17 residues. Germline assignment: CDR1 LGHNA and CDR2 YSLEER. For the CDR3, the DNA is TGCGCCAGCAGCCCGACACTAACTAGAGTATCCTACAATGAGCAGTTCTTC. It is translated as CASSPTLTRVSYNEQFF.

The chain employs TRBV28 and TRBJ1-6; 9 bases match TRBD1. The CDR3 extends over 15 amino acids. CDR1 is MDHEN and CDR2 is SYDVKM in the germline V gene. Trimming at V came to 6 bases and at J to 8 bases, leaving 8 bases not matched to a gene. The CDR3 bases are TGTGCCAGCAGGAACAGGGGGCGCGAATATTCACCCCTCCACTTT. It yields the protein CASRNRGREYSPLHF.

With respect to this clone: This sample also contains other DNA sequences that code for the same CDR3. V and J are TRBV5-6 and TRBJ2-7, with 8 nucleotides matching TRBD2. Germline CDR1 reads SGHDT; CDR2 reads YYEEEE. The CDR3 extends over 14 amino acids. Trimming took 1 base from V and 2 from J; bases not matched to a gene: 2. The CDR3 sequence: CASSLTGGTYEQYF. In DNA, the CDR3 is TGTGCCAGCAGCTTGACGGGAGGGACCTACGAGCAGTACTTC. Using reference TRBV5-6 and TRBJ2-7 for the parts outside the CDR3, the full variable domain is DAGVTQSPTHLIKTRGQQVTLRCSPKSGHDTVSWYQQALGQGPQFIFQYYEEEERQRGNFPDRFSGHQFPNYSSELNVNALLLGDSALYLCASSLTGGTYEQYFGPGTRLTVT.